The clone carrying this T cell receptor beta chain was detected once. This specimen comes from a study of blood T cell repertoires in COVID-19. Across the whole study: T cells, B-cell-depleted T cells, or PBMCs provided the cDNA or gDNA that served as material.

Researchers sorted participants into cohorts using their self-reported clinical history. The germline gives CDR1 SGHTA, CDR2 FQGNSA. V lost 5 bases to trimming and J lost 1 base; unmatched junction nucleotides: 7. The CDR3 consists of 16 residues. In the original processing: Quantification of nucleated cells was approximated via reference gene primer amplification. TCRdb keeps only in-frame clones here, not all; method: immunoSEQ multiplex PCR. V and J calls and clone size are those listed in that table; D and trimming were worked out from the DNA. The table shows around 240,000 clones, with roughly 86% occurring only once.

The TCR was taken from a woman aged 50 to 60 who had recovered from COVID-19. The chain joins TRBV7-2 to TRBJ1-2; 10 bases are a match to TRBD1. The sample taken for sequencing was PBMCs or T cells enriched from blood (not recorded which). CDR3 DNA: TGTGCCAGCAGCGGAGATGGGACAGGGGTTAACTATGGCTACACCTTC. Amino acids: CASSGDGTGVNYGYTF. The variable domain in full, completed from reference TRBV7-2 and TRBJ1-2, reads GAGVSQSPSNKVTEKGKDVELRCDPISGHTALYWYRQSLGQGLEFLIYFQGNSAPDKSGLPSDRFSAERTGGSVSTLTIQRTQQEDSAVYLCASSGDGTGVNYGYTFGSGTRLTVV.